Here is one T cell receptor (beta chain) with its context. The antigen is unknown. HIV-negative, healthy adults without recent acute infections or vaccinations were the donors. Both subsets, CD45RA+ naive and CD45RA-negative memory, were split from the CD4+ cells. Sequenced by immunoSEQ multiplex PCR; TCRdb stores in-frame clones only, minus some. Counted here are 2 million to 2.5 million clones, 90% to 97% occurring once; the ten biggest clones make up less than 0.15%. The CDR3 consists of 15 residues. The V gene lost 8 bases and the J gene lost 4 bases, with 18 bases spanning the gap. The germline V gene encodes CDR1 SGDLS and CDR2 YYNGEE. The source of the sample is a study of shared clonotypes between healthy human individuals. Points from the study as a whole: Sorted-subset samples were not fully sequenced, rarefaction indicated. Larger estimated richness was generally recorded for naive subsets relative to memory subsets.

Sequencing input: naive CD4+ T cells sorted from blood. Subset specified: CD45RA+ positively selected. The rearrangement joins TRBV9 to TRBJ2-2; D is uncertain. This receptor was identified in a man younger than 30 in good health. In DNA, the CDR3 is TGTGCCAGAAGCATTCGGCGTTGCCCCACCGGGGAGCTGTTTTTT. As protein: CARSIRRCPTGELFF.